This T cell receptor beta chain was recorded in a study of Ad26.COV2.S vaccination and SARS-CoV-2 variants. About the study: A COV1001 Ad26.COV2.S trial-arm participant provided the sample. Once or twice, 56 days apart, Ad26.COV2.S was delivered intramuscularly.

The V gene's germline CDR1 is MGHRA and CDR2 YSYEKL. Trimming cost V 0 bases and J 0 bases, with 6 bases left between them. This CDR3 is built from 16 residues. Note on this clone: What it binds is unknown.

Points from the study as a whole: Post-vaccination spike-specific CD8+ and CD4+ T cell responses reportedly had substantial breadth.

Method: immunoSEQ multiplex PCR; TCRdb's copy keeps in-frame clones and lacks some. The sample consists of roughly 390,000 clones, roughly nine tenths of them appearing once. The sample's treatment: roughly 20 received Ad26.COV2.S at low or high dose, single or two shots; 5 received placebo; per-sample allocation not given. It was on day 63 after the first vaccine or placebo injection that samples were taken. An Ad26 vector expressing Wuhan-strain SARS-CoV-2 spike constituted the vaccine. This receptor was taken from a person aged 18-65 years who received the Ad26.COV2.S COVID-19 vaccine or a placebo. The chain couples TRBV4-1 to TRBJ1-6, with D uncertain. This specimen consisted of peripheral blood, obtained in a trial of Ad26.COV2.S vaccine versus placebo. Written as DNA, the CDR3 is TGCGCCAGCAGCCAAGAACAGAGCTCCTATAATTCACCCCTCCACTTT. Translating it yields CASSQEQSSYNSPLHF.